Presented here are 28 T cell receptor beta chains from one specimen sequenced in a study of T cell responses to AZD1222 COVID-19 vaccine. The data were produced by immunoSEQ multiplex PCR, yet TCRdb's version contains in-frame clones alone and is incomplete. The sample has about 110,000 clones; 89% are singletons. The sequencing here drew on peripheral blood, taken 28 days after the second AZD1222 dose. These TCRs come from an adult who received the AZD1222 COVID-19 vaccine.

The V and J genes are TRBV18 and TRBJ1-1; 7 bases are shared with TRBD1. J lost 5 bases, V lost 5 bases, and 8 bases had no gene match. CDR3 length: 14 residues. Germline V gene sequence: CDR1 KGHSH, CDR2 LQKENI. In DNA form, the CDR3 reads TGTGCCAGCTCAACCACAGGGGTGCGTACTGAAGCTTTCTTT. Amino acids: CASSTTGVRTEAFF.

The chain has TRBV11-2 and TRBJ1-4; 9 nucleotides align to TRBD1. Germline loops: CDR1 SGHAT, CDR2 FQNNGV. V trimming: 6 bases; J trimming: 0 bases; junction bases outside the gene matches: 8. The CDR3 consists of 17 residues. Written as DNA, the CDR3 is TGTGCCAGCAGGCGGACAGGGGCGTCTGCAACTAATGAAAAACTGTTTTTT. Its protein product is CASRRTGASATNEKLFF.

Here the CDR3 DNA reads TGTGCCAGCAGCCTCATAAACACTGAAGCTTTCTTT. This codes for CASSLINTEAFF. The chain employs TRBV28 and TRBJ1-1; D is unresolved. The CDR3 sequence is 12 residues long. CDR1 and CDR2 from the germline V gene are MDHEN and SYDVKM. Trimming removed 6 bases from V and 2 bases from J, with 7 bases in between.

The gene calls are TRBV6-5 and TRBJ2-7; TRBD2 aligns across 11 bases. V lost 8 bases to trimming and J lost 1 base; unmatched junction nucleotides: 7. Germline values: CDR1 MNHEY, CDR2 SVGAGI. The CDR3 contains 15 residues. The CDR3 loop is CASGGWTSGSYEQYF. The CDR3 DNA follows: TGTGCCAGCGGGGGTTGGACTAGCGGGTCCTACGAGCAGTACTTC.

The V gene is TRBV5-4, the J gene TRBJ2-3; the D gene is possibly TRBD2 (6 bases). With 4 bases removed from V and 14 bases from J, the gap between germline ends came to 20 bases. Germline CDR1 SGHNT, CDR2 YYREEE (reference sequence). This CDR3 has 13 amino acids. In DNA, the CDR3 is TGTGCCAGCAGCGGAGGACTACTATCAACGTCGTATTTT. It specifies CASSGGLLSTSYF.

CDR3 region: CASSLAYSLIHSSYGYTF. CDR3 bases: TGTGCCAGCAGCTTGGCCTATTCCTTAATTCACTCCTCCTATGGCTACACCTTC. The rearrangement uses TRBV5-6 and TRBJ1-2, with unresolved D. V was pared by 0 bases and J by 4 bases, with 22 bases between. The germline CDR1 and CDR2 sequences are SGHDT and YYEEEE. The CDR3 contains 18 residues.

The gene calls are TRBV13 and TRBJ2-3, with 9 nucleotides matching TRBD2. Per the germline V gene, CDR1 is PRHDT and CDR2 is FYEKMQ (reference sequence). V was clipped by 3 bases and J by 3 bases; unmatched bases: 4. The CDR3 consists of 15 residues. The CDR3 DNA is TGTGCCAGCAGCTTCCCGACTAGCGGAACAGATACGCAGTATTTT. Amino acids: CASSFPTSGTDTQYF.

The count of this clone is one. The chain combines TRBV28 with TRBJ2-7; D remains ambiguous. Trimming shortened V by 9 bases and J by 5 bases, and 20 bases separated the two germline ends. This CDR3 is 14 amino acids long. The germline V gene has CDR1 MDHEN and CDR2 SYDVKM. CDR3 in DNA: TGTGCCAGTCCCTTAGTGGTAGTCAAGAACGAGCAGTACTTC. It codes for CASPLVVVKNEQYF.

CDR3 region: CASSHDLRGRGKLFF. The CDR3 DNA is TGCGCCAGCAGCCATGATTTAAGGGGCCGAGGAAAACTGTTTTTT. This chain joins TRBV4-1 and TRBJ1-4; D is perhaps TRBD1 (5 bases). Between the trimmed V and J ends, which lost 3 bases and 10 bases, there was a span of 18 bases. Germline-derived CDR1 and CDR2 are MGHRA and YSYEKL. The CDR3 sequence is 15 residues long.

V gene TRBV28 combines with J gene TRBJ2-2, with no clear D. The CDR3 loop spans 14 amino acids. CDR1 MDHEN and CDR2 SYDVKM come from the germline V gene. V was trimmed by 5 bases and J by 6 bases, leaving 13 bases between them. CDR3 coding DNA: TGTGCCAGCAGTCCAGGTGGGAAGGCCGGGGAGCTGTTTTTT. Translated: CASSPGGKAGELFF. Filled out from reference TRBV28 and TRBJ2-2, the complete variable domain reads DVKVTQSSRYLVKRTGEKVFLECVQDMDHENMFWYRQDPGLGLRLIYFSYDVKMKEKGDIPEGYSVSREKKERFSLILESASTNQTSMYLCASSPGGKAGELFFGEGSRLTVL.

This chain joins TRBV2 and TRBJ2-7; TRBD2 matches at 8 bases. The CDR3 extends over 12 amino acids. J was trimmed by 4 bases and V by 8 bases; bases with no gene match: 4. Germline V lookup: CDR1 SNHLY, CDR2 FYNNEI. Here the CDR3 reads CASLREGYEQYF. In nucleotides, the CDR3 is TGTGCCAGCCTACGGGAGGGGTACGAGCAGTACTTC.

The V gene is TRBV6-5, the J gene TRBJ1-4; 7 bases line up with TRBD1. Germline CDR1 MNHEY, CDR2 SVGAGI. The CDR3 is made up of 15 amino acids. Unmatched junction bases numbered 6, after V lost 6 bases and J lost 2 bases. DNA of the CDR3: TGTGCCAGCAGCCTAGACAGGGTGACTAATGAAAAACTGTTTTTT. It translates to CASSLDRVTNEKLFF.

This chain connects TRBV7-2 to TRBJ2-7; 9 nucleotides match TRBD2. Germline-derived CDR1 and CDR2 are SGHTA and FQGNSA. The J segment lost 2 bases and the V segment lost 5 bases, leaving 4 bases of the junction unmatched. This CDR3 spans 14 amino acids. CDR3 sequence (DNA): TGTGCCAGCAGCACAGGACTAGCGCCCTACGAGCAGTACTTC. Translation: CASSTGLAPYEQYF.

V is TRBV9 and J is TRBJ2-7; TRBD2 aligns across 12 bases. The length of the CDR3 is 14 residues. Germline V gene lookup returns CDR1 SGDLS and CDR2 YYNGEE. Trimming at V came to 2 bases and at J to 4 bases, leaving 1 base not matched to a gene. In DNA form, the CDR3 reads TGTGCCAGCAGCGTGACTAGCGGGAGTTACGAGCAGTACTTC. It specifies CASSVTSGSYEQYF.

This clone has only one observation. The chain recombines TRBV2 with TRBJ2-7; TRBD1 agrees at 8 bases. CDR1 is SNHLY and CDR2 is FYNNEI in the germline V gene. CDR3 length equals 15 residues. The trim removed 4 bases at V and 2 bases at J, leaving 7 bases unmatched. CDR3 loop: CASSAPDRGTYEQYF. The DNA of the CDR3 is TGTGCCAGCAGTGCGCCAGACAGGGGAACCTACGAGCAGTACTTC.

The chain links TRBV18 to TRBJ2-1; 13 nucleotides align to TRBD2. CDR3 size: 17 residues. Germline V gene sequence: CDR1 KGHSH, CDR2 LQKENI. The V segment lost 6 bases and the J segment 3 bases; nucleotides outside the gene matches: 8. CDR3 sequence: CASSRRLAGGGYNEQFF. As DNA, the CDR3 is TGTGCCAGCTCGCGCAGACTAGCGGGAGGAGGCTACAATGAGCAGTTCTTC.

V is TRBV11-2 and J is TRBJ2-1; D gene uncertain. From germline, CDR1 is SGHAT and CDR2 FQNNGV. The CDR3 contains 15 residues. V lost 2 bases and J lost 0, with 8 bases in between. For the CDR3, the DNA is TGTGCCAGCAGCTTAATGGGTAGCTCCTACAATGAGCAGTTCTTC. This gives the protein CASSLMGSSYNEQFF.

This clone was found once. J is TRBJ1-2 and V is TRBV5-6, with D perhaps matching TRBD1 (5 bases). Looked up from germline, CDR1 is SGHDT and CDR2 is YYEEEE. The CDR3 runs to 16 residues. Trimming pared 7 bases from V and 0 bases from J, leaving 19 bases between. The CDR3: CASVYAQTVSNYGYTF. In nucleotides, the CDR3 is TGTGCCAGCGTCTATGCCCAGACAGTGTCTAACTATGGCTACACCTTC.

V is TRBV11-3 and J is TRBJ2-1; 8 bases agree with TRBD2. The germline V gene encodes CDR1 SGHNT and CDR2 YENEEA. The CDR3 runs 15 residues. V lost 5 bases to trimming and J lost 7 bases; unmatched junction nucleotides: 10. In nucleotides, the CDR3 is TGTGCCAGCAGCACAGGACTAGCAGTCTTTAATGAGCAGTTCTTC. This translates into CASSTGLAVFNEQFF.

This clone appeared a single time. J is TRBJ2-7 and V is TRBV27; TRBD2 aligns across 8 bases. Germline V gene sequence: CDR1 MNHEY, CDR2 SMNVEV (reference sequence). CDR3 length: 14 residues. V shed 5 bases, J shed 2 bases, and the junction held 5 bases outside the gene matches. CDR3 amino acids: CASSQAGATYEQYF. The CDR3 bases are TGTGCCAGCAGTCAAGCGGGAGCGACCTACGAGCAGTACTTC.

The CDR3 sequence: CASKSGPEGARNEQFF. Written as DNA, the CDR3 is TGTGCCAGCAAGTCCGGCCCGGAGGGGGCGAGGAATGAGCAGTTCTTC. The chain uses TRBV19 and TRBJ2-1; TRBD1 might be the D (7 bases). Per germline, CDR1 LNHDA and CDR2 SQIVND (reference sequence). V lost 9 bases and J 7 bases, leaving 25 bases between the germline ends. The CDR3 length is 16 residues.

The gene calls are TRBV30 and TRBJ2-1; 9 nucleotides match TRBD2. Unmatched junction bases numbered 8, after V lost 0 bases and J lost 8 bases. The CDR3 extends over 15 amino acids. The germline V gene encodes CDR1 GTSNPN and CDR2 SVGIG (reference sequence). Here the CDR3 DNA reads TGTGCCTGGAGTGTTAGCGGGAGAATGACATATGAGCAGTTCTTC. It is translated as CAWSVSGRMTYEQFF.

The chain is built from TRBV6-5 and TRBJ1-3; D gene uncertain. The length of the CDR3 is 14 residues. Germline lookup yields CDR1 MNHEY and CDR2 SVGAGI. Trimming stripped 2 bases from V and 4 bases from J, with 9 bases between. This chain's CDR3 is CASSYGGEGNTIYF. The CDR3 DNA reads TGTGCCAGCAGTTACGGTGGGGAGGGAAACACCATATATTTT.

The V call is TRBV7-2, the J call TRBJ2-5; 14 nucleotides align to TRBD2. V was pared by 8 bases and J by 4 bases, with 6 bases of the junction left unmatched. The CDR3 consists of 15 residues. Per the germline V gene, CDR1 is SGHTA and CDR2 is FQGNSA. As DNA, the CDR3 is TGTGCCAGCGGGACTAGCGGGAGTGTGGGAGAGACCCAGTACTTC. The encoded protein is CASGTSGSVGETQYF.

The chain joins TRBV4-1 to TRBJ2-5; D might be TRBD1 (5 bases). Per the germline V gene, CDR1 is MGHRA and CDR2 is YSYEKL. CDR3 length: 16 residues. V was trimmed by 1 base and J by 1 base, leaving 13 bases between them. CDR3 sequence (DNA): TGCGCCAGCAGCCAAGGGCAGGGTCTCCTCCAAGAGACCCAGTACTTC. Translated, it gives CASSQGQGLLQETQYF.

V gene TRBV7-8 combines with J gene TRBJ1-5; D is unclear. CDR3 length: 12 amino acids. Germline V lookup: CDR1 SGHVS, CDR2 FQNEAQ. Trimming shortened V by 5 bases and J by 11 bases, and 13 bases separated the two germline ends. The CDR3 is CASSPGARAQHF. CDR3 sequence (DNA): TGTGCCAGCAGCCCAGGAGCGCGAGCCCAGCATTTT.

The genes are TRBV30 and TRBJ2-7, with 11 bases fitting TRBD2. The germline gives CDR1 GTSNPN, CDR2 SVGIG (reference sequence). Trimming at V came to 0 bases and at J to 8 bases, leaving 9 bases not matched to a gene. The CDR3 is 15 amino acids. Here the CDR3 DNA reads TGTGCCTGGAGTGTAATAGCGGGAGGGCCAAACCAGCAGTACTTC. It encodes CAWSVIAGGPNQQYF.

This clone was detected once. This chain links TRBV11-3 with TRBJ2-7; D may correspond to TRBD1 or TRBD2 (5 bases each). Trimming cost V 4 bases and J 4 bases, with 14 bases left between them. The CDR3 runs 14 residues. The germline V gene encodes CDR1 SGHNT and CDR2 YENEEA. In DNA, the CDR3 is TGTGCCAGCAGCTCACATGCTGGGGGTTACGAGCAGTACTTC. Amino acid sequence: CASSSHAGGYEQYF.